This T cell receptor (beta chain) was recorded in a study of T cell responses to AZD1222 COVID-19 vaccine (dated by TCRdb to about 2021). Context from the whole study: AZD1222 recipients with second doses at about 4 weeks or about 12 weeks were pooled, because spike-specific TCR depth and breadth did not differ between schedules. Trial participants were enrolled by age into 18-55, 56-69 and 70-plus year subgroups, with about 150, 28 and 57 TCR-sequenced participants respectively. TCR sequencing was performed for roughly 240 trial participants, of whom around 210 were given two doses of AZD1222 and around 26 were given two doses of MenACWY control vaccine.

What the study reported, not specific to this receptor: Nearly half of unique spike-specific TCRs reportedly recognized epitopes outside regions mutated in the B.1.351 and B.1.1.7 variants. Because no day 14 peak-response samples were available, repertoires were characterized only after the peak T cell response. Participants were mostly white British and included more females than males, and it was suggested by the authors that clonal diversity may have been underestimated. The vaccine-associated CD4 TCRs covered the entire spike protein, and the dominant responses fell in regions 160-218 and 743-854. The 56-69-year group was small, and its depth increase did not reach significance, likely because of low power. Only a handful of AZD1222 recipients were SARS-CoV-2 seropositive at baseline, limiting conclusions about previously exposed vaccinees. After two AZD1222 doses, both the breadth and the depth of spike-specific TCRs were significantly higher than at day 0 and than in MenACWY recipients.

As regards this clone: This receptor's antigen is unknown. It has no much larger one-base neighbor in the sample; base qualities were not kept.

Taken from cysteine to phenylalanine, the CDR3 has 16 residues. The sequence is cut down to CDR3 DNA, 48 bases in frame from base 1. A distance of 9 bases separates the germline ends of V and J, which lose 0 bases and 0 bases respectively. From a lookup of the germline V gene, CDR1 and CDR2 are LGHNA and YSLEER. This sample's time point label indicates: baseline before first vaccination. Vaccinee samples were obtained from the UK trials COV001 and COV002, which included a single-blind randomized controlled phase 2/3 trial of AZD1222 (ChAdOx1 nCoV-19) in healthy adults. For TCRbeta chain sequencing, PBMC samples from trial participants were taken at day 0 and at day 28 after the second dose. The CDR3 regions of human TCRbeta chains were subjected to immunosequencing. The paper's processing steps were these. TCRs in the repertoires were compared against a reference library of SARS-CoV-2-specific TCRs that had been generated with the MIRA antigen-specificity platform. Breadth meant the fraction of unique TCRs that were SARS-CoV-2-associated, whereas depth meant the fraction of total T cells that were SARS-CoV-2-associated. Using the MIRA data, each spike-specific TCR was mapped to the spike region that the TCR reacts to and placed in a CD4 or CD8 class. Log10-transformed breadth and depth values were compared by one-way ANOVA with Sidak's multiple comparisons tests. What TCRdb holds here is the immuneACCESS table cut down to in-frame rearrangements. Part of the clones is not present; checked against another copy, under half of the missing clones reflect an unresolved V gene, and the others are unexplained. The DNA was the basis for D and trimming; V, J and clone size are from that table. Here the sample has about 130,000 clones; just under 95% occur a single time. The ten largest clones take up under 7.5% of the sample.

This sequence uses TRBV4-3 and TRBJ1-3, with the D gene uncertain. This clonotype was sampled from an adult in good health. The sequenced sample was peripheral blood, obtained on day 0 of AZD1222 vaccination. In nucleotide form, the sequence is TGCGCCAGCAGCCAAGACGCGGGTAGCTCTGGAAACACCATATATTTT. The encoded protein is CASSQDAGSSGNTIYF.